This TCR beta chain was recorded in a study of blood T cell repertoires in COVID-19. The wider study: Specimens from acute and convalescent COVID-19 originated in the United States, Italy and Spain. Sources were T cells, B-cell-depleted T cells, or PBMCs; the material itself was cDNA or gDNA.

As handled by the study authors: Nucleated cell number was recorded as an estimate derived from reference gene primer amplification. Generated by immunoSEQ multiplex PCR, the TCRdb table keeps only in-frame clones and is missing some. V and J calls plus clone size are reproduced from that table; the DNA served to infer D and trimming. The sample holds under 250,000 clones; about 80% are singletons and the top ten take about 2.5%. This CDR3 region has 13 residues. Trimming at V came to 3 bases and at J to 7 bases, leaving 5 bases not matched to a gene. Germline values: CDR1 MDHEN, CDR2 SYDVKM. The sequenced material came from peripheral blood. The sequence derives from a woman in her thirties or forties with active or convalescent COVID-19. The chain uses TRBV28 and TRBJ1-2; 7 bases line up with TRBD1. CDR3 DNA: TGTGCCAGCAGTTTTATTCCAGGGGGTGGCTACACCTTC. It encodes CASSFIPGGGYTF.